Following are 9 T cell receptor beta chains from one sample sequenced in a study of T cell responses to AZD1222 COVID-19 vaccine. The repertoire was sequenced with immunoSEQ multiplex PCR; TCRdb's copy has only in-frame clones and lacks some. This table has more than 140,000 clones, just over 90% appearing once. The source was peripheral blood, collected on day 0 of MenACWY control vaccination. The receptors originated from an adult in good health.

The J gene is TRBJ1-1, the V gene TRBV27; 10 bases are shared with TRBD1. The CDR3 extends over 15 amino acids. Losses at the gene ends were 4 bases for V and 6 bases for J; bases not matched to a gene: 8. Germline loops: CDR1 MNHEY, CDR2 SMNVEV (reference sequence). CDR3 DNA: TGTGCCAGCAGTTCGCTGGGACAGGGGATACCTGAAGCTTTCTTT. Its protein is CASSSLGQGIPEAFF.

This chain links TRBV7-9 with TRBJ1-2; D remains unclear. Germline V gene data show CDR1 as SEHNR and CDR2 as FQNEAQ (reference sequence). The CDR3 is made up of 18 amino acids. V gave up 9 bases and J gave up 4 bases, with 30 bases separating them. CDR3 sequence (DNA): TGTGCCAGTCCCTTAATTGAGATTCGGACTCTGCCCCCCTATGGCTACACCTTC. Protein sequence: CASPLIEIRTLPPYGYTF.

The J gene is TRBJ1-6, the V gene TRBV12-3 or TRBV12-4; no clear D gene. V was cut by 2 bases and J by 10 bases, with 9 bases left in between. The CDR3 has 13 residues. The chain's CDR3 is CASSLSPGSPLHF. In DNA, the CDR3 is TGTGCCAGCAGTTTATCCCCTGGGTCACCCCTCCACTTT.

This clone was counted once. The rearrangement links TRBV20-1 to TRBJ1-6; D unresolved. The germline V gene has CDR1 DFQATT and CDR2 SNEGSKA (reference sequence). The CDR3 spans 14 residues. The V and J ends lost 3 bases and 7 bases respectively, with 13 bases between them. The CDR3 is CSASRGNGNSPLHF. CDR3 DNA sequence: TGCAGTGCTAGTCGGGGTAACGGGAATTCACCCCTCCACTTT.

This clone was counted only a few times. The gene calls are TRBV7-8 and TRBJ2-1; D perhaps matches TRBD1 (5 bases). The CDR3 is 13 residues long. V was trimmed by 5 bases and J by 7 bases, leaving 12 bases between them. Germline assignment: CDR1 SGHVS and CDR2 FQNEAQ. Written as DNA, the CDR3 is TGTGCCAGCAGCCTAATTGACAGAAATGAGCAGTTCTTC. It is translated as CASSLIDRNEQFF.

The CDR3 DNA reads TGTGCCAGCAGCTTAGAGGTGACTAATTCACCCCTCCACTTT. Residues: CASSLEVTNSPLHF. This chain uses TRBV7-6 with TRBJ1-6; D gene uncertain. This CDR3 spans 14 amino acids. In germline, CDR1 is SGHVS, CDR2 FNYEAQ. With 1 base removed from V and 6 bases from J, the gap between germline ends came to 7 bases.

The chain is built from TRBV4-3 and TRBJ2-2; 9 bases are shared with TRBD2. Germline V gives CDR1 LGHNA, CDR2 YSLEER. V lost 0 bases to trimming and J lost 7 bases; unmatched junction nucleotides: 9. The CDR3 has 17 residues. For the CDR3, the DNA is TGCGCCAGCAGCCAAGATCGTGCGGGGGGGCCTAACGGGGAGCTGTTTTTT. This encodes CASSQDRAGGPNGELFF.

CDR3 DNA: TGTGCCTGGAGTTTGGGTATTGGCAATCAGCCCCAGCATTTT. Encoded protein: CAWSLGIGNQPQHF. The J gene is TRBJ1-5, the V gene TRBV30; D is undetermined. The CDR3 has 14 amino acids. Per the germline V gene, CDR1 is GTSNPN and CDR2 is SVGIG (reference sequence). The V end was cut by 2 bases, the J end by 2 bases, with 10 bases between.

The J gene is TRBJ1-1, the V gene TRBV19; D might be TRBD1 (5 bases). CDR3 length: 17 residues. V was shortened by 3 bases and J by 0 bases, with 17 bases between the two germline ends. Germline CDR1 and CDR2: LNHDA and SQIVND (reference sequence). This CDR3 reads CASSIWQGISVNTEAFF. The CDR3 DNA reads as TGTGCCAGTAGTATTTGGCAGGGAATTTCGGTGAACACTGAAGCTTTCTTT.